The clone carrying this TCR beta chain was detected only once. Germline CDR1 is GTSNPN and CDR2 is SVGIG (reference sequence). The CDR3 sequence is 14 residues long. Trimming stripped 3 bases from V and 12 bases from J, with 18 bases between. The sample belongs to a study of OX40 agonist ivuxolimab in advanced cancers. Libraries were prepared by immunoSEQ multiplex PCR; TCRdb keeps only in-frame clonotypes and omits some of them. The top ten clones hold around 0.29% of a sample with approximately 74,000 clones, about 93% of them seen once. The rearrangement uses TRBV30 and TRBJ1-6; D might be TRBD1 (5 bases). The receptor's source is an adult with an advanced solid tumor such as melanoma, head and neck, liver or kidney cancer. Sequenced material: CD4+ or CD8+ T cells sorted from blood, taken in a trial of the OX40 agonist ivuxolimab. The DNA for the CDR3 is TGTGCCTGGAGACCGGTAGACAGCATTAGACCCCTCCACTTT. As protein: CAWRPVDSIRPLHF.